This paragraph reports one TCR beta chain. The source of the sample is a study of control samples from healthy donors and cancer patients. With 2 bases removed from V and 7 bases from J, the gap between germline ends came to 11 bases. The CDR3 is 13 residues long. CDR1 is MNHEY and CDR2 is SVGAGI in the germline V gene. Sequencing used immunoSEQ multiplex PCR; TCRdb keeps in-frame clones, though not all of them. The profile shows 170,000 or so clones, approximately 91% of them singletons. This TCR was recovered from a woman in her forties in good health. The chain carries TRBV6-5 and TRBJ1-1; the D is unclear. Sequencing input: blood. CDR3 loop: CASSYRPGIEAFF. CDR3 in DNA: TGTGCCAGCAGTTACCGTCCGGGGATTGAAGCTTTCTTT.